This T cell receptor (beta chain) was identified during a study of cytomegalovirus exposure and HLA in healthy donors. Overall study findings and caveats: Among the most significant clusters, several appeared linked to common viral pathogens in a later analysis.

To note about this clone: Its cognate antigen is unknown.

60 Vbeta and 13 Jbeta primers were used in PCR. Produced via immunoSEQ multiplex PCR; TCRdb's table is partial and in-frame only. The repertoire holds around 270,000 clones, around 80% seen once, with about 0.28% in the top ten. Losses at the gene ends were 2 bases for V and 3 bases for J; bases not matched to a gene: 2. Germline assignment: CDR1 SQVTM and CDR2 ANQGSEA. CDR3 length equals 14 residues. The chain recombines TRBV29-1 with TRBJ2-7; 12 bases match TRBD2. The sequence derives from a girl under 10 years old in good health and CMV-seronegative. Source material: PBMCs. CDR3 sequence reads: CSVELAGGLYEQYF. The DNA for the CDR3 is TGCAGCGTTGAACTAGCGGGGGGGCTCTACGAGCAGTACTTC.